This TCR beta chain was documented in a study of blood T cell repertoires in COVID-19. Study background: Spain, Italy and the United States supplied samples that represented acute and convalescent COVID-19. From T cells, B-cell-depleted T cells, or PBMCs came the material, which was cDNA or gDNA.

The authors' processing: It was from reference gene primer amplification that nucleated cell counts were estimated. Sequencing used immunoSEQ multiplex PCR; TCRdb keeps in-frame clones, though not all of them. V and J calls and clone size are as listed in that table; D and trimming were resolved from the DNA. The data contain 200,000 to 250,000 clones, approximately 81% of them singletons. Germline assignment: CDR1 LGHDT and CDR2 YNNKEL (reference sequence). Unmatched junction bases numbered 9, after V lost 4 bases and J lost 7 bases. The CDR3 runs 15 residues. The TCR originated in a man aged 25 to 45 with active or convalescent COVID-19. The chain recombines TRBV3-1 (or the pseudogene TRBV3-2) with TRBJ1-1, with 10 bases that match TRBD1. Sequenced material: peripheral blood. The CDR3 bases are TGTGCCAGCAGCCTCACCGGGACAGGGGTTGGTGAAGCTTTCTTT. This sequence encodes CASSLTGTGVGEAFF.